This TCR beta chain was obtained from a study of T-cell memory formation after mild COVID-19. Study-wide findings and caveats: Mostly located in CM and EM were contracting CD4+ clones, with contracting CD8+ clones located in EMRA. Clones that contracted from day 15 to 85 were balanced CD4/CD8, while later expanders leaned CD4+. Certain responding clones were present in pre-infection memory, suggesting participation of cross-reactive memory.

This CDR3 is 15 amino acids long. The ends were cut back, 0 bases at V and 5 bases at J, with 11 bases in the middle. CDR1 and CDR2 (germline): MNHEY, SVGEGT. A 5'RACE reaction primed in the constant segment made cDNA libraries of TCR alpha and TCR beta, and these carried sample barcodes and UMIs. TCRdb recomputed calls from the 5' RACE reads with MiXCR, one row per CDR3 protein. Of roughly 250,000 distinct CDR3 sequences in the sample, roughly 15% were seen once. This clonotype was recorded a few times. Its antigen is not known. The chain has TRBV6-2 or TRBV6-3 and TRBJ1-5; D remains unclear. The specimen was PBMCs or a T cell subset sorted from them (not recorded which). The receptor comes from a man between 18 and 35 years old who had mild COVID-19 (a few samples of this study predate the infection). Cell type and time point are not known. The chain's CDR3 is CASSYSWGEYQPQHF. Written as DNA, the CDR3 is TGTGCCAGCAGTTACTCCTGGGGAGAATATCAGCCCCAGCATTTT.